The 10 T cell receptor beta chains presented below share a single source sample, sequenced in a study of blood T cell repertoires in COVID-19. Some clones are missing from TCRdb's copy, which holds only in-frame ones; the method was immunoSEQ multiplex PCR. The data contain roughly 190,000 clones, around 80% of them seen just once; the ten biggest clones take up roughly an eighth. The sample was peripheral blood. The receptor set was obtained from a woman aged 45-59 years with acute or convalescent COVID-19.

This clone was seen a handful of times. V and J are TRBV28 and TRBJ1-1; 11 nucleotides line up with TRBD1. Germline trimming cut 4 bases from V and 7 bases from J; bases unmatched to any gene: 8. CDR1 and CDR2 (germline): MDHEN, SYDVKM. The CDR3 covers 15 residues. The CDR3 reads CASSWTGGLRNEAFF. Written as DNA, the CDR3 is TGTGCCAGCAGTTGGACAGGGGGCTTACGCAATGAAGCTTTCTTT.

The rearrangement joins TRBV4-1 to TRBJ1-3; 9 bases line up with TRBD1. This CDR3 is built from 16 residues. Trimming took 0 bases from V and 4 from J; bases not matched to a gene: 4. Germline V gene sequence: CDR1 MGHRA, CDR2 YSYEKL. The CDR3 nucleotides read TGCGCCAGCAGCCAAGAAGGGACAGGGTTCGGAAACACCATATATTTT. Protein: CASSQEGTGFGNTIYF.

V is TRBV29-1 and J is TRBJ2-5, with 7 bases lining up with TRBD1. The germline V gene has CDR1 SQVTM and CDR2 ANQGSEA. The CDR3 extends over 14 amino acids. Unmatched junction bases numbered 13, after V lost 7 bases and J lost 5 bases. DNA of the CDR3: TGCAGCGCCTCCACAGGGGCCTCAGGGGAGACCCAGTACTTC. Translation gives CSASTGASGETQYF.

The V gene is TRBV6-1, the J gene TRBJ2-1; D gene unclear. CDR1 and CDR2 from the germline V gene are MNHNS and SASEGT. Trimming removed 3 bases from V and 7 bases from J, with 16 bases in between. CDR3 length equals 15 residues. The CDR3 DNA follows: TGTGCCAGCAGTGAGGTGAGCGCTAATAGGAATGAGCAGTTCTTC. Encoded protein: CASSEVSANRNEQFF.

This sequence joins TRBV28 and TRBJ1-5, with TRBD1 matching 8 bases. The ends lost 6 bases at V and 2 bases at J; junction bases unmatched: 3. The CDR3 loop spans 14 amino acids. The germline V gene encodes CDR1 MDHEN and CDR2 SYDVKM. CDR3 residues: CASRTGVGNQPQHF. The CDR3 DNA reads as TGTGCCAGCAGGACAGGGGTAGGCAATCAGCCCCAGCATTTT.

In its sample, this clone was seen once. The chain recombines TRBV6-1 with TRBJ2-2; 10 bases are a match to TRBD1. Germline CDR1 is MNHNS and CDR2 is SASEGT. This CDR3 has 15 residues. V was clipped by 3 bases and J by 7 bases; unmatched bases: 5. In DNA, the CDR3 is TGTGCCAGCAGTGAGAGACAGGGGGCAGGCGGGGAGCTGTTTTTT. This gives the protein CASSERQGAGGELFF.

The rearrangement links TRBV5-6 to TRBJ1-2, with TRBD1 as a possible D gene (6 bases). Germline lookup yields CDR1 SGHDT and CDR2 YYEEEE. Trimming removed 0 bases at V and 8 bases at J, with 11 bases between. The CDR3 loop spans 13 amino acids. CDR3 DNA: TGTGCCAGCAGCTTGGTGGGGGCTGGCGGCTACACCTTC. Protein product: CASSLVGAGGYTF.

This sequence joins TRBV2 and TRBJ2-1; TRBD1 matches 8 bases. The junction had 5 bases not matched to a gene; V was cut back by 6 bases and J by 4 bases. Germline CDR1 SNHLY, CDR2 FYNNEI. The CDR3 extends over 14 amino acids. The DNA for the CDR3 is TGTGCCAGCAGGGGACAGGTCGTATACAATGAGCAGTTCTTC. Translated: CASRGQVVYNEQFF.

This clone was recorded only once. The chain is built from TRBV9 and TRBJ2-1, with D perhaps TRBD2 (6 bases). Trimming shortened V by 2 bases and J by 10 bases, and 16 bases separated the two germline ends. Germline V gene sequence: CDR1 SGDLS, CDR2 YYNGEE. This CDR3 is 14 amino acids long. CDR3 residues: CASSVMDYRVEQFF. The CDR3 coding sequence is TGTGCCAGCAGCGTGATGGACTACCGAGTGGAGCAGTTCTTC.

Worth noting for this clone: A much larger clonotype is one base distant, so this may be a read error. The gene calls are TRBV19 and TRBJ1-2, with TRBD1 matching over 7 bases. This CDR3 has 13 amino acids. Per the germline V gene, CDR1 is LNHDA and CDR2 is SQIVND (reference sequence). The J segment lost 2 bases and the V segment lost 5 bases, leaving 2 bases of the junction unmatched. As DNA, the CDR3 is TGTGCCAGTAGTCGGGACAGAAACTATGGCTACACCTTC. Translated: CASSRDRNYGYTF.